This T cell receptor beta chain originates from a study of T-cell memory formation after mild COVID-19. General study points: The authors did not confirm SARS-CoV-2 specificity of second-wave clones peaking day 37. Contracting CD4+ clones were located mainly in CM and EM, and CD8+ clones in EMRA.

Details on this clonotype: The target antigen is unknown.

Each CDR3 protein gets one entry after TCRdb re-called the 5' RACE reads with MiXCR. The sample includes roughly 410,000 distinct CDR3 sequences, approximately 24% of them seen just once. There are 14 residues in the CDR3. The germline V gene encodes CDR1 MGHDK and CDR2 SYGVNS. V shed 6 bases and J shed 1 base, with 10 bases lying between them. This rearrangement joins TRBV25-1 to TRBJ2-1; D not resolved. This clonotype was obtained from an adult woman who had mild COVID-19 (a few samples of this study predate the infection). Cell type and time point are not known. Sequencing was carried out using PBMCs or a T cell subset sorted from them (not recorded which). DNA for the CDR3: TGTGCCAGCAGCGCCTCGAGTTCCTACAATGAGCAGTTCTTC. This encodes CASSASSSYNEQFF.